One T cell receptor beta chain is described in this entry. What it binds is unknown. The data belong to a study of PD-1 blockade in mismatch repair-deficient tumors. The CDR3 loop spans 13 amino acids. The ends were cut back, 8 bases at V and 1 base at J, with 11 bases in the middle. The V gene's germline CDR1 is LNHDA and CDR2 SQIVND (reference sequence). The repertoire was sequenced with immunoSEQ multiplex PCR; TCRdb's copy has only in-frame clones and lacks some. This table holds tens of thousands of clones, around 79% found once. Every patient had mismatch repair deficiency by PCR or immunohistochemistry. TCRs were sequenced from a few patients responding to pembrolizumab. Findings of the study overall: Rapid post-treatment expansion, then contraction, generally preceding radiologic response, marked tumor-resident clones.

V and J are TRBV19 and TRBJ1-1, with unresolved D. The sequenced sample was peripheral blood, obtained 4 weeks after starting pembrolizumab. The TCR comes from an adult with mismatch repair-deficient cancer. DNA of the CDR3: TGTGCCAGTCTCCAGTGGGGGAACACTGAAGCTTTCTTT. It translates to CASLQWGNTEAFF. Complete variable domain (other parts from reference TRBV19 and TRBJ1-1): DGGITQSPKYLFRKEGQNVTLSCEQNLNHDAMYWYRQDPGQGLRLIYYSQIVNDFQKGDIAEGYSVSREKKESFPLTVTSAQKNPTAFYLCASLQWGNTEAFFGQGTRLTVV.